This T cell receptor beta chain was obtained from a study of shared clonotypes between healthy human individuals (TCRdb year 2020). A note on the overall study: A few men and a couple of women, aged 18 to 49 years, made up the cohort. To increase sequencing depth and limit assay-specific biases, TCR repertoire library preparation and sequencing were carried out by different laboratories using diverse techniques. Per donor, three plates each were used for CD4 naive and CD4 memory, two for CD8 naive, and one for CD8 memory. To estimate repertoire size and how much clonotype sharing occurs between individuals, the study deeply sequenced the blood TCR repertoires of five or six healthy adults. Leukapheresis yielded between about 0.85 and 9 billion PBMCs per donor. The paper as a whole reports these results and caveats: Because the study included only a small number of donors, the genetic and exposure-history diversity represented was limited. Sampling was limited to blood, and TCR repertoires in tissue likely differ from TCR repertoires in blood. Pairwise subsampling led to the expectation that sequencing depth would affect the degree of clonotype sharing among donors. Rarefaction of sorted-subset datasets indicated incomplete sequencing despite the large sequencing depth. Estimated clonotype richness was generally larger for naive than for memory subsets. When a handful of donors were compared, the shared fraction of clonotypes was approximately 5% for naive CD4, around 3.6% for naive CD8, 2% to 2.5% for memory CD4, and 0.35% to 0.4% for memory CD8. Compared with non-shared clonotypes, clonotypes shared by all four sorted-subset donors had higher generation probabilities.

The donors were healthy, HIV-negative adults who had no recently reported acute infections or vaccinations. All donors were Caucasian adults living in Nashville, Tennessee, USA. CD4+ T cells were enriched by magnetic negative selection; naive cells were then positively selected on CD45RA, and the negative fraction formed the memory subset. Blood was collected by leukapheresis, and PBMCs were isolated by Ficoll-Histopaque density gradient centrifugation and then cryopreserved in liquid nitrogen vapor phase. Analytical flow cytometry was used to check the purity and quantity of each magnetically sorted T cell population. Genomic DNA was isolated from every sorted fraction and measured by UV absorbance on a Nanodrop 2000c. Notes on this clone: It has no known antigen specificity. No base-level quality is on record; no much larger clone is a single base apart.

TCR CDR3 regions were amplified from genomic DNA by multiplex PCR using the deep immunoSEQ assay. For each cell subset, the extracted genomic DNA was distributed evenly across all wells of several immunoSEQ 96-well plates, and each plate served as one replicate. For sorted subsets, 150 to 250 ng of genomic DNA, equivalent to around 30,000 T cell genomes, went into each replicate PCR. The purified libraries were quantified using a Qubit 3.0 fluorometer, sized with a Bioanalyzer 2100, and then quantified again using the KAPA Library Quantification kit. Every immunoSEQ 96-well plate was sequenced on a separate single-read 150-cycle Illumina NextSeq 550 flow cell. On the study's bioinformatics: Because the immunoSEQ output held only junctional sequences and lacked quality scores, the filtering could not match the filtering applied to full-length reads. Sequences were annotated with PyIR, a Python wrapper for IgBLAST v1.9, using IMGT germline references to assign V/J genes and CDR3. Reads were filtered out if the reads had weak V/J assignments (E-value above 1e-6), no CDR3, stop codons, out-of-frame junctions, or ambiguous translated residues. V3J clonotypes were defined as sequences sharing an identical inferred V gene, J gene, and CDR3 amino acid sequence. To compute the percentage overlap between repertoires, the number of shared unique clonotypes was divided by the size of the smaller repertoire. RTK rarefaction, the Chao1 estimator, and Recon v2.1 estimates of unobserved clonotypes were used to assess repertoire richness. Generation probabilities for all TCRbeta clonotypes obtained by the gDNA method from a few donors were computed using OLGA. Imported from immuneACCESS, the table was reduced by TCRdb to in-frame sequences with V and J called. These copies leave out some clones; in studies compared against another copy, an unresolved V gene accounts for under half, and the cause of the remainder is not known. V, J and clone size are taken as reported in that table, and D and trimming were inferred from the DNA itself. Across this sample there are a few million clones, with around nine tenths seen only once. The ten largest clones represent over 0.12% of the sample.

Reading from cysteine to phenylalanine, the CDR3 counts 15 amino acids. The DNA shown is the 45-base CDR3, in frame from base 1. Trimming removed 5 bases from V and 0 bases from J, leaving 10 bases between the germline ends. CDR1 is given as SGHTA and CDR2 as FQGTGA, both from the germline V gene. The sequenced material came from naive CD4+ T cells sorted from blood. The sample's cell subset or site label, decoded: CD45RA+ positively selected. The receptor's source is a man between 18 and 29 years old in good health. The sequence links TRBV7-3 to TRBJ2-2, with the identity of the D gene unclear. The CDR3 region: CASSADGANTGELFF. In nucleotide form, the sequence is TGTGCCAGCAGCGCGGACGGAGCGAACACCGGGGAGCTGTTTTTT.